The entry below describes one T cell receptor beta chain. Its cognate antigen is unknown. The record originates from a study of cytomegalovirus exposure and HLA in healthy donors. Findings and caveats of the study: Using the classifier, cytomegalovirus status was reportedly diagnosed with high specificity and sensitivity. In vitro testing confirmed a few CMV-associated chains as specific for CMV antigens. The investigators catalogued 150 to 200 TCR beta chains as cytomegalovirus-associated.

Assay used: immunoSEQ multiplex PCR; TCRdb lists only in-frame clones, some missing. The data hold about 360,000 clones, with roughly 89% observed a single time. The donors were members of the validation cohort, which comprised 90 to 150 subjects and was separate from the first cohort of 600 to 800 subjects. The clonotype comes from a woman aged 18-29 years in good health and CMV-seronegative. Material: PBMCs.

Here the CDR3 reads CASSLRQDTGELFF. The CDR3 DNA sequence: TGTGCCAGCAGCTTAAGACAGGACACCGGGGAGCTGTTTTTT. The chain combines TRBV5-4 with TRBJ2-2; D is possibly TRBD1 (6 bases). The CDR3 sequence is 14 residues long. Trimming stripped 2 bases from V and 3 bases from J, with 8 bases between. The V gene's germline CDR1 is SGHNT and CDR2 YYREEE (reference sequence).